This TCR beta chain was retrieved from a study of cytomegalovirus exposure and HLA in healthy donors. As concerns this clone: Antigen specificity is unknown.

CDR3 length equals 17 residues. The germline gives CDR1 SEHNR, CDR2 FQNEAQ (reference sequence). Germline trimming cut 4 bases from V and 4 bases from J; bases unmatched to any gene: 12. Healthy bone marrow donors made up the cohort. PCR employed 60 Vbeta and 13 Jbeta primers. Some clones are missing from TCRdb's copy, which holds only in-frame ones; the method was immunoSEQ multiplex PCR. The profile covers about 140,000 clones, with approximately 71% appearing a single time and around 11% taken by the ten largest. Findings and caveats of the study: In a later analysis, across HLA loci, associated TCR counts were highest for DRB1, lowest for HLA-C. HLA alleles showed associations with about 15,000 TCR beta sequences in a later analysis, at a 0.05 false discovery rate.

This receptor was obtained from a man aged 18 to 30 in good health and CMV-seropositive. Sequencing used PBMCs. This chain links TRBV7-9 with TRBJ2-1, with 8 bases identical to TRBD2. Here the CDR3 DNA reads TGTGCCAGCAGCTCCGTCTCGGGGGGGTTCGCATACAATGAGCAGTTCTTC. This gives the protein CASSSVSGGFAYNEQFF.